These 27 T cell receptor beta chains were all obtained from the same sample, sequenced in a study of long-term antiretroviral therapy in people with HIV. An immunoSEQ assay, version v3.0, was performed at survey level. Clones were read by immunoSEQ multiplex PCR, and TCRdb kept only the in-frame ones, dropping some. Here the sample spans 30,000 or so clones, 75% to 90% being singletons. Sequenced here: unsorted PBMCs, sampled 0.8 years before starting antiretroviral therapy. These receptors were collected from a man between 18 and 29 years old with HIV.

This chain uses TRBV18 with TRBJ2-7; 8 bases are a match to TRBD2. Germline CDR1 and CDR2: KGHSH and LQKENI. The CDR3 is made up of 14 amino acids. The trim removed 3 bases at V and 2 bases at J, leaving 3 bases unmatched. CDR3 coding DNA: TGTGCCAGCTCACCTAGCGGGAACCCCTACGAGCAGTACTTC. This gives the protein CASSPSGNPYEQYF.

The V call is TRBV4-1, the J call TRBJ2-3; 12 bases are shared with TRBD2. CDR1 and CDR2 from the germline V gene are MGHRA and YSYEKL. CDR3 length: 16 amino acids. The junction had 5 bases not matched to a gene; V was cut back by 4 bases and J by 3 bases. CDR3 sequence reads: CASSPRTSGNTDTQYF. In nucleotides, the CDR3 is TGCGCCAGCAGCCCGAGGACTAGCGGGAATACAGATACGCAGTATTTT.

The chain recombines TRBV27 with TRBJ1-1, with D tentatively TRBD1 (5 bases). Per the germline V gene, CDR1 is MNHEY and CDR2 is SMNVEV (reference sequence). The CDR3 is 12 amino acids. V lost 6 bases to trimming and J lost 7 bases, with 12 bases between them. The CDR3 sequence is CASSQGTNEAFF. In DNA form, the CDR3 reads TGTGCCAGCAGCCAAGGGACGAATGAAGCTTTCTTT.

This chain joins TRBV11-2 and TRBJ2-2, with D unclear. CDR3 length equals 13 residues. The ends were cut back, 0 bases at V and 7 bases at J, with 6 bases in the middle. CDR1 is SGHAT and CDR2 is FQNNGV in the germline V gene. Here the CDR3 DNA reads TGTGCCAGCAGCTTAGATTTGGGCGGGGAGCTGTTTTTT. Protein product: CASSLDLGGELFF. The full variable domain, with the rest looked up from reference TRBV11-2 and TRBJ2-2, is EAGVAQSPRYKIIEKRQSVAFWCNPISGHATLYWYQQILGQGPKLLIQFQNNGVVDDSQLPKDRFSAERLKGVDSTLKIQPAKLEDSAVYLCASSLDLGGELFFGEGSRLTVL.

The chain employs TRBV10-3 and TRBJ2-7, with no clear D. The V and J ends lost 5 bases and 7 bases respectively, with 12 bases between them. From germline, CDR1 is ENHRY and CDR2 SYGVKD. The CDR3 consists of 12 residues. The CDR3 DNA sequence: TGTGCCATCAGTCAAACCACTTTTGAGCAGTACTTC. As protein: CAISQTTFEQYF.

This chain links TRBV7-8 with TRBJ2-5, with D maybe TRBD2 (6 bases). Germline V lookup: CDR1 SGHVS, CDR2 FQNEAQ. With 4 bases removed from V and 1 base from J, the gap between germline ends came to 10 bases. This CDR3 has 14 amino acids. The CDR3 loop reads CASSSKGLQETQYF. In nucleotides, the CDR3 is TGTGCCAGCAGCTCAAAGGGACTCCAAGAGACCCAGTACTTC. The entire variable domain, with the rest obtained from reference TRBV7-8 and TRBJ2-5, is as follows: GAGVSQSPRYKVAKRGQDVALRCDPISGHVSLFWYQQALGQGPEFLTYFQNEAQLDKSGLPSDRFFAERPEGSVSTLKIQRTQQEDSAVYLCASSSKGLQETQYFGPGTRLLVL.

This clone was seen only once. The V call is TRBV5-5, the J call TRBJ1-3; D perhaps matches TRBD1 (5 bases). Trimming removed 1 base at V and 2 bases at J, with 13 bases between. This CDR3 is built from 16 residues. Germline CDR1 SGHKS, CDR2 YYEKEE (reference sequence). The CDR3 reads CASSLIASGAGNTIYF. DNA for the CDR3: TGTGCCAGCAGCTTGATAGCATCGGGGGCTGGAAACACCATATATTTT.

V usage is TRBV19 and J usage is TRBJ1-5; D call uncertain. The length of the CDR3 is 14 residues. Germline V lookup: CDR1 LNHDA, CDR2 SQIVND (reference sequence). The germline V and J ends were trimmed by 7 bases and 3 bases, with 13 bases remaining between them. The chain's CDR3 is CASKWASDNQPQHF. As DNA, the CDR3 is TGTGCCAGTAAGTGGGCGTCCGACAATCAGCCCCAGCATTTT.

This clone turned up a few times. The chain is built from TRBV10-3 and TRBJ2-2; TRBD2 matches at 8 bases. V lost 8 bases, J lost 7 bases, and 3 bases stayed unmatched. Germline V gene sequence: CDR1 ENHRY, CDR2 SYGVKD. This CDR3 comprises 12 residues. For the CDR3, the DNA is TGTGCCATCGGAACTAGCGGCGGGGAGCTGTTTTTT. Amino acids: CAIGTSGGELFF.

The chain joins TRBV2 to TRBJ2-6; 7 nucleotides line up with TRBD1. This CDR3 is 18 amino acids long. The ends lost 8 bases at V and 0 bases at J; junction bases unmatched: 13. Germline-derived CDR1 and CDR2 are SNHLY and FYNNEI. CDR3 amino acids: CASLGDSGPFSGANVLTF. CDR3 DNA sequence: TGTGCCAGCCTCGGGGACAGCGGACCCTTCTCTGGGGCCAACGTCCTGACTTTC.

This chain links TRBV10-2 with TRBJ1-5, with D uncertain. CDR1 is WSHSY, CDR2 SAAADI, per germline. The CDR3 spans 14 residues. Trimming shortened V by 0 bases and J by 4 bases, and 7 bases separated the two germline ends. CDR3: CASSESRLNQPQHF. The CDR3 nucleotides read TGCGCCAGCAGTGAGTCCAGGCTTAATCAGCCCCAGCATTTT.

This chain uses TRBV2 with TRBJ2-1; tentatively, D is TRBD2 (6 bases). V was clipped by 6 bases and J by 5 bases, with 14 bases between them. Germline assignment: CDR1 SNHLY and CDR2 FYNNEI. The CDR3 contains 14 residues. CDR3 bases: TGTGCCAGCAGCGAGACGGGAGCAAACAATGAGCAGTTCTTC. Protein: CASSETGANNEQFF.

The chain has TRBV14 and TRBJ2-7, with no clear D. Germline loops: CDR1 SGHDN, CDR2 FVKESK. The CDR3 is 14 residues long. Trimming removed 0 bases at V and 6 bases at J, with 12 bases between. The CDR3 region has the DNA TGTGCCAGCAGCCAAGATTACGACCCACGCGAGCAGTACTTC. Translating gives CASSQDYDPREQYF.

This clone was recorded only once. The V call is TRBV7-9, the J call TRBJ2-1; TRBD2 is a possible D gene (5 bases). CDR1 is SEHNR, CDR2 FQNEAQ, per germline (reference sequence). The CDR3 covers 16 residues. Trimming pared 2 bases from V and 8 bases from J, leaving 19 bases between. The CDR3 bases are TGTGCCAGCAGCTTATCGCGGACTCGGCAACGGGATGAGCAGTTCTTC. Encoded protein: CASSLSRTRQRDEQFF.

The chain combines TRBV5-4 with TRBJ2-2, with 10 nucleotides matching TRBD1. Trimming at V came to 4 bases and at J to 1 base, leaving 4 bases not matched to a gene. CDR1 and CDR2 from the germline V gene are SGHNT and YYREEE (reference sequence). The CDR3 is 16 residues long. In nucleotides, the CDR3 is TGTGCCAGCAGCCCCGGGACAGGGGAGAACACCGGGGAGCTGTTTTTT. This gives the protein CASSPGTGENTGELFF.

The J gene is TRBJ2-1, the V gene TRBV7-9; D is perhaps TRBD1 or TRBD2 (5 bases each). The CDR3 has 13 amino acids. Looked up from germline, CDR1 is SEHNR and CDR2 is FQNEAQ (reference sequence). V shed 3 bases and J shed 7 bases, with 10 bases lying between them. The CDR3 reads CASSFRGDNEQFF. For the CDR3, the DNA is TGTGCCAGCAGCTTTAGAGGGGATAATGAGCAGTTCTTC.

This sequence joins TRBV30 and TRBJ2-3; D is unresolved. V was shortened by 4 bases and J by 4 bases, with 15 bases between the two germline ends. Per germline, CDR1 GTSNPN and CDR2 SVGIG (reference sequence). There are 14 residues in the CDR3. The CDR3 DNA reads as TGTGCCTGGACCCCGGGTCACATGGCAGATACGCAGTATTTT. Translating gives CAWTPGHMADTQYF.

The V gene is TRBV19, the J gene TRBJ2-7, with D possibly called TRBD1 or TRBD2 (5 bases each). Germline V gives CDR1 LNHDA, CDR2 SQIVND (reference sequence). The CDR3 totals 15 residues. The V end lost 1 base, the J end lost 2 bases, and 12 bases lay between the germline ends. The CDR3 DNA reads TGTGCCAGTAGTATAGGCACCGGGACGACCTACGAGCAGTACTTC. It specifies CASSIGTGTTYEQYF.

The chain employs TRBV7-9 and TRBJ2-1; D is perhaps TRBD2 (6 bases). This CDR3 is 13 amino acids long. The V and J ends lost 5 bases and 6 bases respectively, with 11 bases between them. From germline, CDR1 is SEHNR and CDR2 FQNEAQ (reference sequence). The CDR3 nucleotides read TGTGCCAGCAGCCTGACTAGAAGCAATGAGCAGTTCTTC. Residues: CASSLTRSNEQFF. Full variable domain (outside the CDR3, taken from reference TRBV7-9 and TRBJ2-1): DTGVSQNPRHKITKRGQNVTFRCDPISEHNRLYWYRQTLGQGPEFLTYFQNEAQLEKSRLLSDRFSAERPKGSFSTLEIQRTEQGDSAMYLCASSLTRSNEQFFGPGTRLTVL.

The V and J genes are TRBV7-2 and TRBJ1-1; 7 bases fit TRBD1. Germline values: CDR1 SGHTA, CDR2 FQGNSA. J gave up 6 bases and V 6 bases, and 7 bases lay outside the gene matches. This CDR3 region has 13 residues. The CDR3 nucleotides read TGTGCCAGCAGGTCACAGGGGCCCCCTGAAGCTTTCTTT. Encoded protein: CASRSQGPPEAFF.

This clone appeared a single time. The CDR3 coding sequence is TGTGCCACCAGCAGAGGCCGTGGAAGAGGCTATGGCTACACCTTC. Protein product: CATSRGRGRGYGYTF. The rearrangement uses TRBV15 and TRBJ1-2, with D hard to call. CDR1 LNHNV and CDR2 YYDKDF come from the germline V gene (reference sequence). Trimming cost V 1 base and J 4 bases, with 13 bases left between them. The CDR3 spans 15 residues.

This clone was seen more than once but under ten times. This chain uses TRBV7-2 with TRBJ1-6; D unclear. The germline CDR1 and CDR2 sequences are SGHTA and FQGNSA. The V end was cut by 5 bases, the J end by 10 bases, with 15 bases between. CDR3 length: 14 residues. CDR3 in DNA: TGTGCCAGCAGCATAACCCTGATACGGTCACCCCTCCACTTT. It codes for CASSITLIRSPLHF.

CDR3 DNA sequence: TGTGCCAGTATGGGCGGGAGTTCAGATACGCAGTATTTT. Its translation: CASMGGSSDTQYF. The J gene is TRBJ2-3, the V gene TRBV19; 7 positions match TRBD2. The CDR3 is 13 residues long. The J segment lost 4 bases and the V segment lost 7 bases, leaving 5 bases of the junction unmatched. Per germline, CDR1 LNHDA and CDR2 SQIVND (reference sequence).

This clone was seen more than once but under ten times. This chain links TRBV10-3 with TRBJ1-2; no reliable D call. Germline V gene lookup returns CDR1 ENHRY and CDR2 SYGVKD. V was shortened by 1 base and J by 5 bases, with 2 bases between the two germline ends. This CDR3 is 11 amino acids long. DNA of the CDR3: TGTGCCATCAGTGAGTGGTATGGCTACACCTTC. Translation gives CAISEWYGYTF.

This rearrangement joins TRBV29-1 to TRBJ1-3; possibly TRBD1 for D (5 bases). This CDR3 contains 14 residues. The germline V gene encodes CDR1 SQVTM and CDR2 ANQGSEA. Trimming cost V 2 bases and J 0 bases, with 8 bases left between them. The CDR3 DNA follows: TGCAGCGTTGAACGGGGACTCTCTGGAAACACCATATATTTT. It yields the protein CSVERGLSGNTIYF.

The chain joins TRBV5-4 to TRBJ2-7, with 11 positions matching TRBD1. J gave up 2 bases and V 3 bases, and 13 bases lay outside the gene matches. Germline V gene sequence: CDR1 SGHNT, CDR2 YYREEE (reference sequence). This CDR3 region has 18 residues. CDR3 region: CASSSGQGAPRPTYEQYF. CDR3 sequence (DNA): TGTGCCAGCAGCTCAGGACAGGGGGCGCCTCGGCCTACCTACGAGCAGTACTTC.

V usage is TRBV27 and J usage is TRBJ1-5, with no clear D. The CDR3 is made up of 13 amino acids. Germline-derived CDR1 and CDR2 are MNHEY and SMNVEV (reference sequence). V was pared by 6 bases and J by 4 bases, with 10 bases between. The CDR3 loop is CASREDGNQPQHF. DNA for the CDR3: TGTGCCAGCAGAGAAGACGGTAATCAGCCCCAGCATTTT.